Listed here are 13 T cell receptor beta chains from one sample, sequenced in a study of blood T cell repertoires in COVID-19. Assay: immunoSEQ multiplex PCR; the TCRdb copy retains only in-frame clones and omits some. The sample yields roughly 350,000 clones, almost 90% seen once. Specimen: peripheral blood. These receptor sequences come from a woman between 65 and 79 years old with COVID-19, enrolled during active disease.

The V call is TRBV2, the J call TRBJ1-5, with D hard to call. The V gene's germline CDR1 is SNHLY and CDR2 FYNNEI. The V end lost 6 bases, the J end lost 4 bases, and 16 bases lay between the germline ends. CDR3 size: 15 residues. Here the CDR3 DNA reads TGTGCCAGCAGCCGCGGGCTTTTGGGGAATCAGCCCCAGCATTTT. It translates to CASSRGLLGNQPQHF.

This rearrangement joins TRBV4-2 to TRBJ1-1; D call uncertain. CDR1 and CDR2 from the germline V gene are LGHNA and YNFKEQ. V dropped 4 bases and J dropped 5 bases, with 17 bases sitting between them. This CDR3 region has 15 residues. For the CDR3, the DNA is TGTGCCAGCAGCCCCGGACTGGGTTTCGGGACTGAAGCTTTCTTT. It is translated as CASSPGLGFGTEAFF.

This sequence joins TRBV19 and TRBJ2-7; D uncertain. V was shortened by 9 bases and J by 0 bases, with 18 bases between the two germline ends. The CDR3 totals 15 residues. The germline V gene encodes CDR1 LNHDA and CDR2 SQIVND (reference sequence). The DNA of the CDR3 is TGTGCCAGCCAACTCCGACCAGCGAGCTCCTACGAGCAGTACTTC. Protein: CASQLRPASSYEQYF. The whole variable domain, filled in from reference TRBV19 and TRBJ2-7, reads DGGITQSPKYLFRKEGQNVTLSCEQNLNHDAMYWYRQDPGQGLRLIYYSQIVNDFQKGDIAEGYSVSREKKESFPLTVTSAQKNPTAFYLCASQLRPASSYEQYFGPGTRLTVT.

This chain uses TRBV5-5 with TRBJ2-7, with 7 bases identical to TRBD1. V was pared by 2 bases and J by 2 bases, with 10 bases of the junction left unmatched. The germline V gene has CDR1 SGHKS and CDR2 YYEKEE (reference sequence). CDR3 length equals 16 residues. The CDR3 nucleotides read TGTGCCAGCAGCTTCAACCCGGACAGGTTAACCTACGAGCAGTACTTC. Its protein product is CASSFNPDRLTYEQYF.

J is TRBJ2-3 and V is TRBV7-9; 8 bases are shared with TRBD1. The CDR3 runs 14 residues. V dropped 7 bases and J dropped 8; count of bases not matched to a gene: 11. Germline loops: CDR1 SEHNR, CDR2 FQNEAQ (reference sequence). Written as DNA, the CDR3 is TGTGCCAGCACATCGGACAGGGTGGGGTTTACGCAGTATTTT. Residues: CASTSDRVGFTQYF. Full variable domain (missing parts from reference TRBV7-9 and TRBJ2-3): DTGVSQNPRHKITKRGQNVTFRCDPISEHNRLYWYRQTLGQGPEFLTYFQNEAQLEKSRLLSDRFSAERPKGSFSTLEIQRTEQGDSAMYLCASTSDRVGFTQYFGPGTRLTVL.

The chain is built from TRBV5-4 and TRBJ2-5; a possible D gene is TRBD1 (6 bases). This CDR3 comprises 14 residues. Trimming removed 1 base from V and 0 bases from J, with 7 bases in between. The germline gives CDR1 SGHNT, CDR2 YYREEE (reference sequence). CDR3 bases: TGTGCCAGCAGCTTGCGGACAGACCAAGAGACCCAGTACTTC. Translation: CASSLRTDQETQYF.

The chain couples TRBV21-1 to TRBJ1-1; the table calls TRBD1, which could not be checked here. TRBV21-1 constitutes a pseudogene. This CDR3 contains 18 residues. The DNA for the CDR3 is TGTGCCAGCAGCAAAGCGCTTGGGCAGGGGAGCATGAACACTGAAGCTTTCTTT. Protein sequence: CASSKALGQGSMNTEAFF.

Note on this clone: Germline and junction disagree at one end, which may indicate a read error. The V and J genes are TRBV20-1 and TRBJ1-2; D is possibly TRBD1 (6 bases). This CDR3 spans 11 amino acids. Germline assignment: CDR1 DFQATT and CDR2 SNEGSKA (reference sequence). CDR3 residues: CSARDLLDSHF. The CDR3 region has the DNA TGCAGTGCTAGAGATCTCTTGGACAGTCACTTC.

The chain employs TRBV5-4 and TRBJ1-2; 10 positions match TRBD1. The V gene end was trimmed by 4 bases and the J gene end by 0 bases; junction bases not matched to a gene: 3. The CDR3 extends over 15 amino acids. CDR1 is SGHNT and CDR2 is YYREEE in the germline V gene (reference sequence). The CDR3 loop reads CASSPGQGTNYGYTF. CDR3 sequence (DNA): TGTGCCAGCAGCCCGGGACAGGGGACTAACTATGGCTACACCTTC.

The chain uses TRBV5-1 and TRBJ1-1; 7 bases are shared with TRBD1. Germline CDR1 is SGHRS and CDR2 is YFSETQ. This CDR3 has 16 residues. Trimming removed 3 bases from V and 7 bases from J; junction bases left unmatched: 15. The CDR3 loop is CASSSTPGTADLEAFF. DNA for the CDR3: TGCGCCAGCAGCTCCACACCCGGGACAGCGGACCTTGAAGCTTTCTTT.

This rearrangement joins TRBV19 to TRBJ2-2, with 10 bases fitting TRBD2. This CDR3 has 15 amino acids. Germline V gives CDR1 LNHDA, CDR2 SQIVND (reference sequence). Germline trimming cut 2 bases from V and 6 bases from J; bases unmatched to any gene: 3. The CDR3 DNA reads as TGTGCCAGTAGTATACTAGGACTAGCGGCCGGGGAGCTGTTTTTT. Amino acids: CASSILGLAAGELFF.

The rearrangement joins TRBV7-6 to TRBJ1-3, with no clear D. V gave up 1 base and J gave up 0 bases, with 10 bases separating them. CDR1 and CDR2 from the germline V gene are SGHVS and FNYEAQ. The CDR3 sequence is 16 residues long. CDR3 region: CASSLVGGSSGNTIYF. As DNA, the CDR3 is TGTGCCAGCAGCTTAGTTGGCGGCTCCTCTGGAAACACCATATATTTT.

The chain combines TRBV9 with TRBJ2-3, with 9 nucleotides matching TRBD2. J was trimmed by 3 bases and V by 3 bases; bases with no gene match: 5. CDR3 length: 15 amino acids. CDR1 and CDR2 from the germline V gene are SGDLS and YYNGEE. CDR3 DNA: TGTGCCAGCAGCGGAAGCGGGGGGACGACAGATACGCAGTATTTT. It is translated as CASSGSGGTTDTQYF.